The 6 T cell receptor beta chains below were found in one sample sequenced in a study of blood T cell repertoires in COVID-19. Here immunoSEQ multiplex PCR was the method, and the copy in TCRdb shows in-frame clones only, minus some. This repertoire shows tens of thousands of clones, roughly nine tenths found once; its top ten account for more than 3%. Sequencing was performed on peripheral blood. All receptors derive from a woman in her 70s with acute or convalescent COVID-19.

V and J are TRBV5-6 and TRBJ2-1, with a tentative D call TRBD1 (5 bases). Germline V lookup: CDR1 SGHDT, CDR2 YYEEEE. This CDR3 is built from 13 residues. V gave up 2 bases and J gave up 9 bases, with 12 bases separating them. The CDR3 reads CASSFSTRGEQFF. The CDR3, as DNA: TGTGCCAGCAGCTTTTCAACAAGGGGTGAGCAGTTCTTC.

The chain combines TRBV5-1 with TRBJ2-1, with 14 bases fitting TRBD2. From germline, CDR1 is SGHRS and CDR2 YFSETQ. The CDR3 totals 20 residues. The V segment lost 4 bases and the J segment 2 bases; nucleotides outside the gene matches: 14. The CDR3 sequence is CASSPPTTSGRAFTYNEQFF. The CDR3, as DNA: TGCGCCAGCAGCCCCCCGACGACTAGCGGGAGGGCCTTTACCTACAATGAGCAGTTCTTC.

V and J are TRBV3-1 (or the pseudogene TRBV3-2) and TRBJ2-2, with 16 bases that match TRBD2. Germline V gene data show CDR1 as LGHDT and CDR2 as YNNKEL (reference sequence). Unmatched junction bases numbered 5, after V lost 4 bases and J lost 0 bases. The CDR3 has 19 residues. CDR3 sequence: CASSRRGTSGGANTGELFF. Here the CDR3 DNA reads TGTGCCAGCAGCCGCAGAGGGACTAGCGGGGGGGCGAACACCGGGGAGCTGTTTTTT.

The genes are TRBV28 and TRBJ2-4, with D tentatively TRBD1 (6 bases). With 2 bases removed from V and 8 bases from J, the gap between germline ends came to 13 bases. Germline lookup yields CDR1 MDHEN and CDR2 SYDVKM. The CDR3 loop spans 14 amino acids. The CDR3 loop is CASSLRGDTDIQYF. As DNA, the CDR3 is TGTGCCAGCAGTTTAAGAGGGGACACTGACATTCAGTACTTC.

The V and J genes are TRBV5-1 and TRBJ1-1; D is unclear. V lost 4 bases and J lost 1, with 17 bases in between. The germline V gene encodes CDR1 SGHRS and CDR2 YFSETQ. There are 16 residues in the CDR3. For the CDR3, the DNA is TGCGCCAGCAGCCCAGATCTGACTACGGCGAACACTGAAGCTTTCTTT. Protein product: CASSPDLTTANTEAFF.

There are a few counts of this clone. The chain combines TRBV30 with TRBJ2-7; the D is unclear. CDR1 and CDR2 from the germline V gene are GTSNPN and SVGIG (reference sequence). The CDR3 sequence is 12 residues long. V shed 3 bases and J shed 0 bases, with 6 bases lying between them. The CDR3 nucleotides read TGTGCCTGGAGCGCCGGCTCCTACGAGCAGTACTTC. Translated: CAWSAGSYEQYF.